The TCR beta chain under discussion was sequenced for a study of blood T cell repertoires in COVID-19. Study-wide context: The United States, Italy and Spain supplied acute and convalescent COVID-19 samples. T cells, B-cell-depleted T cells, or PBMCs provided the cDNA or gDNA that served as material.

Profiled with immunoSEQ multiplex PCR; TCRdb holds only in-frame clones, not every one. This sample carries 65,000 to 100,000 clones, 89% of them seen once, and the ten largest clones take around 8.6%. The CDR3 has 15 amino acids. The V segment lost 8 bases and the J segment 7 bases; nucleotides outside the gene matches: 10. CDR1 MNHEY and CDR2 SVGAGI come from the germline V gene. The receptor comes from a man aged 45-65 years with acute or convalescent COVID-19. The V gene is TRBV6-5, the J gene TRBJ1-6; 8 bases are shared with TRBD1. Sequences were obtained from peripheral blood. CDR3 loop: CASQTDRTGNSPLHF. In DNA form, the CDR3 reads TGTGCCAGCCAAACAGATAGGACAGGGAATTCACCCCTCCACTTT.